This T cell receptor (beta chain) was found in a study of T cell responses to AZD1222 COVID-19 vaccine. Study-wide points: Vaccine-associated CD4 TCRs spanned spike, dominant at 160-218 and 743-854. Repertoire samples came only from after the peak T cell response.

The method was immunoSEQ multiplex PCR; TCRdb's version includes in-frame clones alone and lacks a portion of them. The profile shows some 79,000 clones, approximately 83% of them singletons. Pooling covered second doses at about 4 or about 12 weeks. In the case of this clone: Its antigen is not known.

The ends were cut back, 5 bases at V and 3 bases at J, with 16 bases in the middle. Germline lookup yields CDR1 MNHEY and CDR2 SMNVEV (reference sequence). The CDR3 is 15 residues long. The J gene is TRBJ1-1, the V gene TRBV27; D is possibly TRBD1 (6 bases). The sequence was collected from an adult who received the AZD1222 COVID-19 vaccine. Sequences were derived from peripheral blood, sampled 28 days after the second AZD1222 dose. CDR3 amino acids: CASSRRGQSDTEAFF. CDR3 DNA sequence: TGTGCCAGCAGTCGGCGGGGGCAGTCGGACACTGAAGCTTTCTTT.